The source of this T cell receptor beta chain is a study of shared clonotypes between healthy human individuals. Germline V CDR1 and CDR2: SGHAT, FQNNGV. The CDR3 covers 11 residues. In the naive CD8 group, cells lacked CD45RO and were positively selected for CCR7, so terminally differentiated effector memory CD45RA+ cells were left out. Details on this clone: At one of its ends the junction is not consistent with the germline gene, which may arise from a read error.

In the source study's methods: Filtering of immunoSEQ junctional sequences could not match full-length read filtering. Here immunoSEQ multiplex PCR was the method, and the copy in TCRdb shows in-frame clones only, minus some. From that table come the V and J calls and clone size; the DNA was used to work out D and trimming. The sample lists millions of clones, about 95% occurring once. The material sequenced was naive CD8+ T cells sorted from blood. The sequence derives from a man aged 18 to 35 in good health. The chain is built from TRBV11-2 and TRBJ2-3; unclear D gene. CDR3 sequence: CASSLVGPPNF. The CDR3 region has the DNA TGTGCCAGCAGCTTAGTAGGCCCGCCGAATTTT.